This T cell receptor beta chain was recovered during a study of blood T cell repertoires in COVID-19. Study summary: Sample material is recorded as cDNA or gDNA derived from T cells, B-cell-depleted T cells, or PBMCs.

The junction had 5 bases not matched to a gene; V was cut back by 4 bases and J by 1 base. The CDR3 has 15 amino acids. CDR1 and CDR2 (germline): SGHDT, YYEEEE. Authors' methods: The assay estimated nucleated cells by amplifying reference gene primers. Clones were sequenced by immunoSEQ multiplex PCR, and TCRdb holds only the in-frame ones, with some missing. V, J and clone size are taken as reported in that table, and D and trimming were inferred from the DNA itself. Altogether about 230,000 clones are present, roughly 82% being singletons, with the ten largest covering 1.4%. The TCR comes from a woman in her thirties or forties who had recovered from COVID-19. Material for sequencing was peripheral blood. This chain uses TRBV5-6 with TRBJ2-4, with TRBD1 matching 7 bases. The CDR3 spells CASSISQGAKNIQYF. In nucleotides, the CDR3 is TGTGCCAGCAGCATATCACAGGGGGCCAAAAACATTCAGTACTTC. Full variable domain (missing parts from reference TRBV5-6 and TRBJ2-4): DAGVTQSPTHLIKTRGQQVTLRCSPKSGHDTVSWYQQALGQGPQFIFQYYEEEERQRGNFPDRFSGHQFPNYSSELNVNALLLGDSALYLCASSISQGAKNIQYFGAGTRLSVL.